The source of this T cell receptor (beta chain) is a study of shared clonotypes between healthy human individuals (dated by TCRdb to 2018 to 2021). Some background on the complete study: The cohort included a few men and two women between 18 and 49 years of age. For each donor, three plates each were used for CD4 naive and CD4 memory, two plates were used for CD8 naive, and one plate was used for CD8 memory. To estimate repertoire size and how much clonotype sharing occurs between individuals, the study deeply sequenced the blood TCR repertoires of several healthy adults. Libraries were prepared and TCR repertoires were sequenced by different laboratories using diverse techniques, in order to increase sequencing depth and limit assay-specific biases. Per donor, leukapheresis produced somewhere between about 0.9 and 9 billion PBMCs.

TCR CDR3 regions were amplified from genomic DNA by multiplex PCR using the deep immunoSEQ assay. For each cell subset, the extracted genomic DNA was distributed evenly across all wells of several immunoSEQ 96-well plates, and each plate served as one replicate. Each replicate PCR for sorted subsets received around 200 ng genomic DNA, equal to about 30,000 T cell genomes. Purified libraries were measured with a Qubit 3.0 fluorometer, size-checked on a Bioanalyzer 2100, and measured again with the KAPA Library Quantification kit. Every immunoSEQ 96-well plate was sequenced on a separate single-read 150-cycle Illumina NextSeq 550 flow cell. As for the authors' bioinformatics: Because the immunoSEQ output held only junctional sequences and lacked quality scores, the filtering could not match the filtering applied to full-length reads. To assign V/J genes and CDR3, sequences were annotated using PyIR, a Python wrapper for IgBLAST v1.9, with IMGT germline references. Any read was removed if the V/J assignment was weak (E-value above 1e-6), the CDR3 was missing, or the read contained stop codons, out-of-frame junctions, or ambiguous translated residues. V3J clonotypes were defined by identical inferred V gene, J gene, and CDR3 amino acid sequence. Percentage overlap between repertoires was calculated by dividing the number of shared unique clonotypes by the size of the smaller repertoire. Repertoire richness was assessed with RTK rarefaction, the Chao1 estimator, and Recon v2.1 estimates of unobserved clonotypes. OLGA was used to compute generation probabilities for all TCRbeta clonotypes that the gDNA method yielded from a few donors. The table was pulled from immuneACCESS by TCRdb, which kept in-frame rearrangements only. Such tables lose some clones; where checked, under half of the loss comes from unresolved V genes, and the rest has no known cause. V and J calls and clone size follow that table, whereas D and trimming were derived from the DNA. Across this sample there are millions of clones, with over 85% seen only once. The top ten constitute about 0.13% of the sample.

The donors were healthy, HIV-negative adults with no recently reported acute infections or vaccinations. Every donor was a Caucasian adult residing in Nashville, Tennessee, USA. CD4+ T cells were enriched by magnetic negative selection; naive cells were then positively selected on CD45RA, and the negative fraction formed the memory subset. After blood collection by leukapheresis, PBMCs were isolated using Ficoll-Histopaque density gradient centrifugation and then cryopreserved in the vapor phase of liquid nitrogen. Purity and quantity of every magnetically sorted T cell population were checked by analytical flow cytometry. Genomic DNA was isolated from each sorted fraction and quantified by UV absorbance on a Nanodrop 2000c. Study-wide conclusions, independent of this receptor: When four donors were compared, the shared fraction of clonotypes was around 5% for naive CD4, about 4% for naive CD8, 2% to 2.5% for memory CD4, and around 0.4% for memory CD8. Naive subsets generally had larger estimated clonotype richness than memory subsets. Incomplete sequencing was indicated by rarefaction of sorted-subset datasets, despite the large sequencing depth. Because the study included only a small number of donors, the genetic and exposure-history diversity represented was limited. Compared with non-shared clonotypes, clonotypes shared by all four sorted-subset donors had higher generation probabilities. Only blood was sampled, and tissue TCR repertoires likely differ from those in blood. Based on pairwise subsampling, the degree of clonotype sharing among donors was expected to be affected by sequencing depth.

Comments on this clone: No antigen is known for it. Base qualities are not provided; no much larger clone lies one nucleotide away.

This receptor was taken from a man aged 18 to 35 in good health. Sample: naive CD4+ T cells sorted from blood. Explained via the paper, the cell subset or site label denotes: CD45RA+ positively selected.

The sequence in DNA is TGCAGTGCTAGCAGGGACAGAGCTTTCTTT. Translated, this gives CSASRDRAFF. The chain employs TRBV20-1 and TRBJ1-1; 7 bases in between match TRBD1. The germline V gene (reference sequence) sets CDR1 to DFQATT and CDR2 to SNEGSKA. The CDR3 spans 10 residues, from the cysteine through the phenylalanine. The entry retains the CDR3 DNA only, 30 bases that are in frame from base 1. V and J are trimmed by 3 bases and 10 bases, and the gene matches miss 2 bases of the junction.